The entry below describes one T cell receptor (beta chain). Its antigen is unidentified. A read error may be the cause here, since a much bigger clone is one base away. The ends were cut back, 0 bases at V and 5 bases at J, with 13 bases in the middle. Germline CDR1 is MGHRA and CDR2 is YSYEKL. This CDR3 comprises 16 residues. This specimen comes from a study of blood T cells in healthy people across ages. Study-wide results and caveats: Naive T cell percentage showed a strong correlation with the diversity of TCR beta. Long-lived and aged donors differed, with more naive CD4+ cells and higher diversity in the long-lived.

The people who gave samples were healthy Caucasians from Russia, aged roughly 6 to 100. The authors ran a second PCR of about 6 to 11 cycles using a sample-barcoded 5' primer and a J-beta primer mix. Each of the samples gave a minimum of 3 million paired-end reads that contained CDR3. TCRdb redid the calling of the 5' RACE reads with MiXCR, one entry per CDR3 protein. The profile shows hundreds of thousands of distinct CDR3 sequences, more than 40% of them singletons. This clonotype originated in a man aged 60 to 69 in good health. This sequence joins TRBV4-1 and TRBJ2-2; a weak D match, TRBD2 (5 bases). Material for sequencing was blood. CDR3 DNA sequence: TGCGCCAGCAGCCAAGAGACACTCCCGGGGACCGGGGAGCTGTTTTTT. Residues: CASSQETLPGTGELFF.